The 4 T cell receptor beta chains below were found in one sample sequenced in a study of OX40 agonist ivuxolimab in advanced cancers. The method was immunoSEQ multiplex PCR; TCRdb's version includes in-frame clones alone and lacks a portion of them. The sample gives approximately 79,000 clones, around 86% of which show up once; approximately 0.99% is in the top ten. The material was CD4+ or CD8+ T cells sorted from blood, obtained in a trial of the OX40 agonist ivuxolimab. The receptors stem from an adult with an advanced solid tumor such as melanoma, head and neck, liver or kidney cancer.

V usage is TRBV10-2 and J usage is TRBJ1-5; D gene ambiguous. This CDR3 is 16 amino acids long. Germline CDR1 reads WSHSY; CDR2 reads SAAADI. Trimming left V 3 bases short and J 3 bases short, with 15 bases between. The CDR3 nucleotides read TGCGCCAGCAGTGACGTAATCTCAGTCGACAATCAGCCCCAGCATTTT. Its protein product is CASSDVISVDNQPQHF.

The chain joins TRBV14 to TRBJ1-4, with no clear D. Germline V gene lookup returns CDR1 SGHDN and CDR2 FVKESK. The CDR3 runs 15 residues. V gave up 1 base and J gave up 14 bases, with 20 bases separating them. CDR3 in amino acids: CASSQGEGLRMGLFF. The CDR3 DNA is TGTGCCAGCAGCCAAGGAGAAGGCCTAAGAATGGGGCTGTTTTTT.

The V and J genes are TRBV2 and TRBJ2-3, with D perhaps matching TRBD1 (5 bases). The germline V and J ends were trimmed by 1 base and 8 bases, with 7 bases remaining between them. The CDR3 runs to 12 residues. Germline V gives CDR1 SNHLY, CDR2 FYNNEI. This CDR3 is CASSEEGITQYF. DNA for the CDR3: TGTGCCAGCAGTGAAGAGGGGATTACGCAGTATTTT.

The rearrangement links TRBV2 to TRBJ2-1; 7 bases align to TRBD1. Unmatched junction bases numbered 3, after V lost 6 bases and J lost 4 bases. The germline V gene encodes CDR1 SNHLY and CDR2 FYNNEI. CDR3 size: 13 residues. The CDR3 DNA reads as TGTGCCAGCAGCAGGGGGAGTTACAATGAGCAGTTCTTC. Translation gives CASSRGSYNEQFF.